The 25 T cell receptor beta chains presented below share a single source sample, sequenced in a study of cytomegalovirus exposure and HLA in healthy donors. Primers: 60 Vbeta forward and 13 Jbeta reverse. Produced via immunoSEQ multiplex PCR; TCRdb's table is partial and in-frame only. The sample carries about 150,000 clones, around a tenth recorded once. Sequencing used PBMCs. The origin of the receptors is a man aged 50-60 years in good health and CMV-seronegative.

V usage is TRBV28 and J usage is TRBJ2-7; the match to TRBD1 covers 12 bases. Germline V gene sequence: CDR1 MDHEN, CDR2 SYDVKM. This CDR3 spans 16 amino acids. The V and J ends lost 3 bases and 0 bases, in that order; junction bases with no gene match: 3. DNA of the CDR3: TGTGCCAGCAGTTTGGGACAGGGGGCCGTCTCCTACGAGCAGTACTTC. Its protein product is CASSLGQGAVSYEQYF.

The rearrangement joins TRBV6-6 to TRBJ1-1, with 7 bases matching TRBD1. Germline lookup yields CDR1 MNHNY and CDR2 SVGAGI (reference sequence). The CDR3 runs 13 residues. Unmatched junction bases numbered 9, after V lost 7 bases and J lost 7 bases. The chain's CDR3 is CASNRQGIREAFF. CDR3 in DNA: TGTGCCAGCAATCGACAGGGAATACGTGAAGCTTTCTTT.

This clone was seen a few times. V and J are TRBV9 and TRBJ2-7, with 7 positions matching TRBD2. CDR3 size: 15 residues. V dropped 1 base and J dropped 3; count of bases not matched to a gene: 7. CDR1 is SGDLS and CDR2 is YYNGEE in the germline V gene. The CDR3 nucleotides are TGTGCCAGCAGCGTAAGGGGAGGGAGAAACTACGAGCAGTACTTC. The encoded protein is CASSVRGGRNYEQYF. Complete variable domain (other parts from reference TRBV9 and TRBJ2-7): DSGVTQTPKHLITATGQRVTLRCSPRSGDLSVYWYQQSLDQGLQFLIQYYNGEERAKGNILERFSAQQFPDLHSELNLSSLELGDSALYFCASSVRGGRNYEQYFGPGTRLTVT.

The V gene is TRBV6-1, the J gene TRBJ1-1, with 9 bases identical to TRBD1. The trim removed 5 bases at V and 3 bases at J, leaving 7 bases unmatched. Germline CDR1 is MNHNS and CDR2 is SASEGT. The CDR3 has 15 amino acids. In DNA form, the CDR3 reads TGTGCCAGCAGTTCCCCGGGACAGGGTGACACTGAAGCTTTCTTT. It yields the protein CASSSPGQGDTEAFF.

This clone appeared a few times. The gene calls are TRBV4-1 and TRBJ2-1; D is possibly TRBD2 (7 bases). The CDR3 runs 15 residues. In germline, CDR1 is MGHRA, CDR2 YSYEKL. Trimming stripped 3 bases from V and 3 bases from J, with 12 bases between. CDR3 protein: CASSQGGGLYNEQFF. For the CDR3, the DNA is TGCGCCAGCAGCCAGGGAGGGGGACTCTACAATGAGCAGTTCTTC.

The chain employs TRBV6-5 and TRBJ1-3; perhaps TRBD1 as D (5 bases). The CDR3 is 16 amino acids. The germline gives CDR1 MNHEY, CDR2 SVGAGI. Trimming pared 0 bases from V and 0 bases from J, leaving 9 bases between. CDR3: CASSYSGGNSGNTIYF. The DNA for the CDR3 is TGTGCCAGCAGTTACTCCGGGGGGAACTCTGGAAACACCATATATTTT.

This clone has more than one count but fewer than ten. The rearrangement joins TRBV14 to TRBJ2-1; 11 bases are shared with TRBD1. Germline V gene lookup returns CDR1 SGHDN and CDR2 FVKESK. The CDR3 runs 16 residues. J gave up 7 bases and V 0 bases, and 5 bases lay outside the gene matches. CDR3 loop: CASSQDVGQGVNEQFF. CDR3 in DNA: TGTGCCAGCAGCCAAGATGTGGGACAGGGGGTGAATGAGCAGTTCTTC.

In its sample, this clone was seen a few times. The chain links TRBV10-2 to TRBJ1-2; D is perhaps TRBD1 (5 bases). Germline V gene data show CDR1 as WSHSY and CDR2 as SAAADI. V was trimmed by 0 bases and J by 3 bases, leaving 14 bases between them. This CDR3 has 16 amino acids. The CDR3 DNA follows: TGCGCCAGCAGTGAGTCTGGGGCACTATCTTACTATGGCTACACCTTC. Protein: CASSESGALSYYGYTF.

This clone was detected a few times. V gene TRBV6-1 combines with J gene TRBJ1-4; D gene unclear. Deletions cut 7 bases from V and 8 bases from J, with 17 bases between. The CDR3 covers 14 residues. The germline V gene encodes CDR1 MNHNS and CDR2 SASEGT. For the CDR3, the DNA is TGTGCCAGCAACCCGGGAGGAGGTGGGGAAAAACTGTTTTTT. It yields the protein CASNPGGGGEKLFF.

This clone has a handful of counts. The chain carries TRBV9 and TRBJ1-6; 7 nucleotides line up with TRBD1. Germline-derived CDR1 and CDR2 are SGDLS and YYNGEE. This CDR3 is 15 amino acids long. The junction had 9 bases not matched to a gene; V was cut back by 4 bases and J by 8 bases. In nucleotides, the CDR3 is TGTGCCAGCAGCCCAGGAGACAGGGCGGATTCACCCCTCCACTTT. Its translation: CASSPGDRADSPLHF.

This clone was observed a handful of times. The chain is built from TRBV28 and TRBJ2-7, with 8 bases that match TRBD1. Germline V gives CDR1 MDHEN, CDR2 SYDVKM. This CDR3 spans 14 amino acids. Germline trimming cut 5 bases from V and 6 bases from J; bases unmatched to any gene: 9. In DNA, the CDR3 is TGTGCCAGCAGTCAGACAGGGGACCCCCTCGAGCAGTACTTC. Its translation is CASSQTGDPLEQYF.

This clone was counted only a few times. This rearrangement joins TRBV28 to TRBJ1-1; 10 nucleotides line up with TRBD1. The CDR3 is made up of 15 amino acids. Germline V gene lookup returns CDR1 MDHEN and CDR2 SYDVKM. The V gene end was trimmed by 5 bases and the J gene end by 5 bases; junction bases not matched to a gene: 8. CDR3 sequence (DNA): TGTGCCAGCAGTGCCCCACCGGGACAGGGGACTGAAGCTTTCTTT. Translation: CASSAPPGQGTEAFF.

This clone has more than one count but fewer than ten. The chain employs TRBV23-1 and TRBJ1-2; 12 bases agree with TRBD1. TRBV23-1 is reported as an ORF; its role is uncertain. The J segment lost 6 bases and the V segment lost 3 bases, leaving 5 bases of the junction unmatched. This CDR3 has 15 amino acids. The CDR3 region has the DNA TGCGCCAGCAGTCATCGGGACAGGGGGCAGGATGGCTACACCTTC. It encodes CASSHRDRGQDGYTF.

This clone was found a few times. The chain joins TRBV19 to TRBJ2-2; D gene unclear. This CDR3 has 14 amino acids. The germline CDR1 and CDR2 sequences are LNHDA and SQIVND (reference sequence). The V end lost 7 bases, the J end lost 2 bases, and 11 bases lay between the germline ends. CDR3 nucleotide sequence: TGTGCCAGTACCCCTATTACCAACACCGGGGAGCTGTTTTTT. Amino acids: CASTPITNTGELFF.

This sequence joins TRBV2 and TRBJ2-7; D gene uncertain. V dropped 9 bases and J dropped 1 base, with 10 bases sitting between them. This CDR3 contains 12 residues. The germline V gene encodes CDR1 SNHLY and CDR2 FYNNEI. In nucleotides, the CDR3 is TGTGCCAGTCTTAGTATATCCTACGAGCAGTACTTC. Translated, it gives CASLSISYEQYF.

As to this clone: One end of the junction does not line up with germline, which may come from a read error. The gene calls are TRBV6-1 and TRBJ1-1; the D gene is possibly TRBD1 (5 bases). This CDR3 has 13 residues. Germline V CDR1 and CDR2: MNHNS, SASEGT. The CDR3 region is CASSPRGNPEAFF. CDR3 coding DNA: TGTGCCAGCAGTCCCCGGGGGAACCCTGAAGCTTTCTTT.

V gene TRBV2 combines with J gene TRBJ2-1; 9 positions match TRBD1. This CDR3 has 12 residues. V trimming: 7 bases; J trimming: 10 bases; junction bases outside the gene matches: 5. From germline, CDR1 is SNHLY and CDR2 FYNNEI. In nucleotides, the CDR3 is TGTGCCAGCAAGCGGACAGGGGAGGAGCAGTTCTTC. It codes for CASKRTGEEQFF.

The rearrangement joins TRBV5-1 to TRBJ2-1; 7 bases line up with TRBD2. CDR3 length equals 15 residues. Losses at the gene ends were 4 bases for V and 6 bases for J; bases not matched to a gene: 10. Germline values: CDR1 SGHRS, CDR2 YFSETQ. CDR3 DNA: TGCGCCAGCAGCGCCCGACTAGCCGGACCCAATGAGCAGTTCTTC. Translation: CASSARLAGPNEQFF.

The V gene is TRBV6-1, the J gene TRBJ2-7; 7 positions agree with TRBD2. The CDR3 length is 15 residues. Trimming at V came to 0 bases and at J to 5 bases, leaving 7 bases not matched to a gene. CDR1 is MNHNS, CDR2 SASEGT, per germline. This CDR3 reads CASSEASGGVDEQYF. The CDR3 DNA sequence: TGTGCCAGCAGTGAAGCATCGGGAGGTGTAGACGAGCAGTACTTC.

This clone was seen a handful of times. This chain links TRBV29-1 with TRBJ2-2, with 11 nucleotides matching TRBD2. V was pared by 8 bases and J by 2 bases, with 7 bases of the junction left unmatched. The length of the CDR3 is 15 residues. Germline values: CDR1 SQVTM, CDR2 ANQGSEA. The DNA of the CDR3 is TGCAGCCATCGAACTAGCGGGGGTAACACCGGGGAGCTGTTTTTT. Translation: CSHRTSGGNTGELFF.

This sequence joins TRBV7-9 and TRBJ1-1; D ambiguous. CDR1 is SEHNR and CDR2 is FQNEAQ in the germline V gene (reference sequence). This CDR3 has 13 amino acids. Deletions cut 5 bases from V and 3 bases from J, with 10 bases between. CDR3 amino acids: CASSQYGDTEAFF. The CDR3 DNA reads TGTGCCAGCAGCCAGTACGGGGACACTGAAGCTTTCTTT.

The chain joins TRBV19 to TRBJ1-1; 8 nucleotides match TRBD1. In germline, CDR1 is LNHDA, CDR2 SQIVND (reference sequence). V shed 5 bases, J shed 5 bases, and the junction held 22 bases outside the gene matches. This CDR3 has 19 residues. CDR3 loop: CASSAHYAGGPHLETEAFF. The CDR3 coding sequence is TGTGCCAGTAGTGCCCACTACGCAGGGGGCCCTCACCTTGAGACTGAAGCTTTCTTT.

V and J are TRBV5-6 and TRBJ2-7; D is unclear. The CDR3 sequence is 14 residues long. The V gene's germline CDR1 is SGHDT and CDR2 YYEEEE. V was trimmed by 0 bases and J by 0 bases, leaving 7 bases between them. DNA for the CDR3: TGTGCCAGCAGCTTGGCCGGGTACTCCTACGAGCAGTACTTC. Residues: CASSLAGYSYEQYF.

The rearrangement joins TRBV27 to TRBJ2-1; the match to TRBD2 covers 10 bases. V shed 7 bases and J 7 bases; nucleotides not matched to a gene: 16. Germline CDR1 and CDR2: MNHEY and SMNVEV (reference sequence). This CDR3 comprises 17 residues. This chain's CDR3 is CASKVERGGRSTNEQFF. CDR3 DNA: TGTGCCAGCAAGGTTGAGCGGGGGGGCCGGAGTACGAATGAGCAGTTCTTC.

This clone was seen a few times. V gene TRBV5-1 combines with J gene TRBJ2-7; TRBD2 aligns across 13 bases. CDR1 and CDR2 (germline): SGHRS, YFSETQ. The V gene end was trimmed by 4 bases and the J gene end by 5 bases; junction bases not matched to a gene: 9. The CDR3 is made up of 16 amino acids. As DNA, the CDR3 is TGCGCCAGCAGCCCCCCTAGGACTAGCGGGAGCGACGAGCAGTACTTC. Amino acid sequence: CASSPPRTSGSDEQYF.